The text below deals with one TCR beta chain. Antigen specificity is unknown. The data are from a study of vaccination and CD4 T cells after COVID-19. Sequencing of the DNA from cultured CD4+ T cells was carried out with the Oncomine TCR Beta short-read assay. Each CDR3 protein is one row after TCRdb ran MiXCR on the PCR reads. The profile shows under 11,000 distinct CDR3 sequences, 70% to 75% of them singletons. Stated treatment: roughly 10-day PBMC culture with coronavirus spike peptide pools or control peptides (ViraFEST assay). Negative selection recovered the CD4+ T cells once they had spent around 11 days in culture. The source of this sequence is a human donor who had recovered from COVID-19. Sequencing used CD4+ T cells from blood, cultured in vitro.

CDR3 DNA: TGTGCCAGCAGCTTTTTCAGGGCTGAGCAGTTCTTC. This encodes CASSFFRAEQFF. The V gene is TRBV5-4, the J gene TRBJ2-1, with TRBD1 as a possible D gene (5 bases). The CDR3 consists of 12 residues. The germline V and J ends were trimmed by 2 bases and 9 bases, with 9 bases remaining between them. Germline CDR1 reads SGHNT; CDR2 reads YYREEE (reference sequence).